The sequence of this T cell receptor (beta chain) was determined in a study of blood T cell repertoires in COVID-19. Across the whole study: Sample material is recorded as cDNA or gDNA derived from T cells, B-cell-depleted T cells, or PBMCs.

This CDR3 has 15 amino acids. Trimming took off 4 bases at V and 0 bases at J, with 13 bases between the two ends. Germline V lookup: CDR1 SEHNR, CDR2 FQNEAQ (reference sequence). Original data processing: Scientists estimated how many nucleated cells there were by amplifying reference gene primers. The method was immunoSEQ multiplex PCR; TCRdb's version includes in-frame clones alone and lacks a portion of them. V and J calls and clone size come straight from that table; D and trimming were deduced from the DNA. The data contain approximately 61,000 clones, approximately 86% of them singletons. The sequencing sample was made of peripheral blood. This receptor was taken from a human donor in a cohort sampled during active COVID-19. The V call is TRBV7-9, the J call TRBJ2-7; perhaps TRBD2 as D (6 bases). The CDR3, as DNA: TGTGCCAGCAGCTGGGAAGCGGGCCTCTCCTACGAGCAGTACTTC. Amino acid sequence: CASSWEAGLSYEQYF.